The 6 T cell receptor beta chains below come from one sample, sequenced in a study of blood T cells in healthy people across ages. Alongside a J-beta primer mix, a sample-barcoded 5' primer served in a second PCR lasting about 7 to 11 cycles. From the 5' RACE reads, TCRdb called clonotypes with MiXCR, one entry per CDR3 protein. The sample consists of hundreds of thousands of distinct CDR3 sequences, roughly 50% of them appearing once. The specimen was blood. Receptors were obtained from a woman aged 55-69 years in good health.

This clonotype was seen only once. This chain's CDR3 is CASTDREGNQPQHF. CDR3 DNA sequence: TGCGCCAGCACTGACAGGGAAGGCAATCAGCCCCAGCATTTT. This chain connects TRBV5-1 to TRBJ1-5, with TRBD1 matching 7 bases. With V trimmed by 6 bases and J by 2 bases, 5 bases remained unmatched. Germline V gene data show CDR1 as SGHRS and CDR2 as YFSETQ. The CDR3 is made up of 14 amino acids.

This clonotype was detected only a few times. The J gene is TRBJ2-7, the V gene TRBV20-1, with 11 positions matching TRBD1. Unmatched junction bases numbered 7, after V lost 0 bases and J lost 6 bases. This CDR3 spans 15 amino acids. The germline V gene encodes CDR1 DFQATT and CDR2 SNEGSKA (reference sequence). The CDR3: CSARDRRDRGCEQYF. The CDR3, as DNA: TGCAGTGCTAGAGATCGTCGGGACAGGGGGTGCGAGCAGTACTTC.

The rearrangement links TRBV6-2 or TRBV6-3 to TRBJ1-2; 9 nucleotides match TRBD1. V lost 5 bases, J lost 6 bases, and 16 bases stayed unmatched. CDR1 and CDR2 (germline): MNHEY, SVGEGT. The CDR3 loop spans 17 amino acids. CDR3 amino acids: CASSLYQDRGSRDGYTF. CDR3 in DNA: TGTGCCAGCAGTCTATACCAGGACAGGGGCTCAAGGGATGGCTACACCTTC.

This clonotype has just a few counts. The chain carries TRBV6-2 or TRBV6-3 and TRBJ2-4; TRBD2 aligns across 8 bases. Germline lookup yields CDR1 MNHEY and CDR2 SVGEGT. This CDR3 spans 16 amino acids. V shed 0 bases, J shed 1 base, and the junction held 2 bases outside the gene matches. Here the CDR3 reads CASSYSGGRAKNIQYF. The CDR3 DNA is TGTGCCAGCAGTTACTCGGGCGGGAGGGCCAAAAACATTCAGTACTTC.

The chain links TRBV6-5 to TRBJ2-5; 10 positions match TRBD2. Per the germline V gene, CDR1 is MNHEY and CDR2 is SVGAGI. Germline trimming cut 4 bases from V and 2 bases from J; bases unmatched to any gene: 4. The CDR3 spans 15 residues. DNA for the CDR3: TGTGCCAGCAGTTGGAGTAGCGGGGGGCAAGAGACCCAGTACTTC. It translates to CASSWSSGGQETQYF.

This rearrangement joins TRBV20-1 to TRBJ1-4, with D possibly TRBD1 on 6 matching bases. CDR3 length: 14 amino acids. V was clipped by 6 bases and J by 4 bases, with 15 bases between them. Germline loops: CDR1 DFQATT, CDR2 SNEGSKA (reference sequence). As DNA, the CDR3 is TGCAGTGCAGGGGGAAAGGGGAATAATGAAAAACTGTTTTTT. Amino acids: CSAGGKGNNEKLFF.